This T cell receptor beta chain was sequenced in a study of tumor-infiltrating lymphocytes in localized non-small cell lung cancer. Background on the study: Patients included smokers and never-smokers with various histologies, some sampled after neoadjuvant chemotherapy. Findings of the study overall: Each assay used a separate piece of the same tissue. T-cell fraction did not differ between immunotypes IM1 and IM2. Tumor T-cell fraction from TCR sequencing was not associated with recurrence-free survival (p = 0.61).

The CDR3 has 16 amino acids. The germline V gene has CDR1 SGHNT and CDR2 YYREEE (reference sequence). The V and J ends lost 2 bases and 2 bases, in that order; junction bases with no gene match: 7. Sequenced by immunoSEQ multiplex PCR; TCRdb stores in-frame clones only, minus some. The top ten clones hold more than 3% of a sample with 21,000 or so clones, 80% of them seen once. Comments on this clone: As yet, its antigen is unknown.

The V and J genes are TRBV5-4 and TRBJ2-1; 7 positions agree with TRBD2. The sample taken for sequencing was lung tumor tissue. The source is a human donor with non-small cell lung cancer. CDR3 loop: CASSFVRGTTYNEQFF. Here the CDR3 DNA reads TGTGCCAGCAGCTTCGTCCGGGGGACTACCTACAATGAGCAGTTCTTC.